This TCR beta chain is from a study of metastatic and nonmetastatic thyroid tumors. TCRdb reassembled clones from the PCR reads with MiXCR. The data show 30,000 to 45,000 clones, around a third seen once. Points from the study as a whole: It was reported that TCR beta diversity was significantly higher in malignant thyroid tumors than benign nodules, in blood and tumor.

All patients were treatment-naive before thyroid surgery. This clone was observed a handful of times. Its specificity is unknown. The sample comprised tumor tissue. The TCR originated in a female donor with papillary thyroid cancer or a benign thyroid nodule (not recorded which). Some clones in this sample may be carry-over from other donors' samples.

CDR3 sequence reads: CASSGTGAEQYF. CDR3 DNA: TGCGCCAGCAGCGGGACAGGGGCTGAGCAGTACTTC. The chain couples TRBV5-1 to TRBJ2-7; 10 bases line up with TRBD1. Germline loops: CDR1 SGHRS, CDR2 YFSETQ. J was trimmed by 7 bases and V by 4 bases; bases with no gene match: 2. This CDR3 is built from 12 residues.